This T cell receptor (beta chain) was recovered during a study of cytomegalovirus exposure and HLA in healthy donors. CDR3 length: 15 residues. Germline V lookup: CDR1 SGHTA, CDR2 FQGNSA. PCR primers comprised 60 Vbeta and 13 Jbeta primers. Only in-frame clones appear in the TCRdb table, and some are missing; sequencing was by immunoSEQ multiplex PCR. The sample holds 130,000 or so clones, around 80% seen once. For this clone: An end of the junction differs from the germline gene, which may be a read error.

The source is a woman aged 45-59 years in good health and CMV-seropositive. Sequenced input: PBMCs. The rearrangement links TRBV7-2 to TRBJ2-3, with D perhaps TRBD2 (6 bases). CDR3 nucleotides: TGTGCCAGCAGCCTAGCGTCCTCGGGCACAGATACGCAGTATTTT. This gives the protein CASSLASSGTDTQYF.